The 12 T cell receptor beta chains in this list originate from one sample, sequenced in a study of OX40 agonist ivuxolimab in advanced cancers. This table comes from immunoSEQ multiplex PCR, and its TCRdb copy is limited to in-frame clones, with some not included. Of tens of thousands of clones listed, 85% are singletons. This specimen was CD4+ or CD8+ T cells sorted from blood, taken in a trial of the OX40 agonist ivuxolimab. The origin of the receptors is an adult with an advanced solid tumor such as melanoma, head and neck, liver or kidney cancer.

CDR3 nucleotides: TGTGCCAGCAGCCCGACAGGGGGCAACACCGGGGAGCTGTTTTTT. Translated, it gives CASSPTGGNTGELFF. V and J are TRBV5-4 and TRBJ2-2; TRBD1 matches at 10 bases. V lost 4 bases to trimming and J lost 2 bases; unmatched junction nucleotides: 2. This CDR3 has 15 amino acids. Germline CDR1 and CDR2: SGHNT and YYREEE (reference sequence).

The CDR3 DNA is TGTGCCAGCCGAGCTAGCCCAGGGGATAACTATGGCTACACCTTC. Translated: CASRASPGDNYGYTF. The chain employs TRBV9 and TRBJ1-2; tentative D call: TRBD1 (6 bases). The CDR3 spans 15 residues. The germline V gene encodes CDR1 SGDLS and CDR2 YYNGEE. V was clipped by 7 bases and J by 1 base, with 17 bases between them.

As DNA, the CDR3 is TGTGCCAGCAGCATAAACAGGGGGAGCTCCTACGAGCAGTACTTC. Amino acid sequence: CASSINRGSSYEQYF. V usage is TRBV7-2 and J usage is TRBJ2-7, with 8 bases that match TRBD1. V was clipped by 5 bases and J by 0 bases; unmatched bases: 6. The V gene's germline CDR1 is SGHTA and CDR2 FQGNSA. The CDR3 consists of 15 residues.

V gene TRBV27 combines with J gene TRBJ2-3, with D hard to call. From germline, CDR1 is MNHEY and CDR2 SMNVEV (reference sequence). V was clipped by 7 bases and J by 2 bases, with 19 bases between them. The CDR3 sequence is 16 residues long. CDR3 sequence reads: CASTAYPTGNTDTQYF. The CDR3 bases are TGTGCCAGCACTGCCTACCCCACTGGGAACACAGATACGCAGTATTTT.

The CDR3 DNA follows: TGTGCCAGCAGTGGGGGGCGGCTAGCCCCTGAAGCTTTCTTT. This encodes CASSGGRLAPEAFF. This chain uses TRBV28 with TRBJ1-1; D is possibly TRBD1 (6 bases). CDR1 is MDHEN, CDR2 SYDVKM, per germline. The CDR3 runs to 14 residues. V was clipped by 5 bases and J by 6 bases, with 16 bases between them.

CDR3 in amino acids: CASSLSRAGGSDEQFF. CDR3 DNA sequence: TGTGCCAGCAGTTTATCCCGAGCGGGGGGAAGTGATGAGCAGTTCTTC. V is TRBV6-5 and J is TRBJ2-1; TRBD2 aligns across 9 bases. Germline loops: CDR1 MNHEY, CDR2 SVGAGI. With V trimmed by 4 bases and J by 8 bases, 12 bases remained unmatched. The CDR3 is 16 amino acids.

This rearrangement joins TRBV30 to TRBJ2-7; TRBD2 agrees at 7 bases. With V trimmed by 3 bases and J by 2 bases, 7 bases remained unmatched. Germline CDR1 reads GTSNPN; CDR2 reads SVGIG (reference sequence). The CDR3 sequence is 14 residues long. Here the CDR3 DNA reads TGTGCCTGGAGCCGGCCGGGAGGAACCTACGAGCAGTACTTC. Its protein product is CAWSRPGGTYEQYF.

J is TRBJ2-5 and V is TRBV18; the match to TRBD1 covers 7 bases. CDR1 is KGHSH, CDR2 LQKENI, per germline. After removal of 3 bases from V and 3 bases from J, the junction contained 1 base not matched to a gene. The CDR3 covers 13 residues. The CDR3 protein is CASSPGTEETQYF. Written as DNA, the CDR3 is TGTGCCAGCTCACCCGGGACAGAAGAGACCCAGTACTTC.

The rearrangement joins TRBV28 to TRBJ2-5; TRBD1 matches at 9 bases. The J call is doubtful: the DNA matches TRBJ2-7 better. Germline lookup yields CDR1 MDHEN and CDR2 SYDVKM. The CDR3 has 14 residues. The DNA for the CDR3 is TGTGCCAGCAAACCCGGGACAGGGCTTTACGAGCAGTACTTC. Translated, it gives CASKPGTGLYEQYF.

This clone showed up just a few times. V gene TRBV18 combines with J gene TRBJ1-1; D possibly corresponds to TRBD1 (5 bases). Per the germline V gene, CDR1 is KGHSH and CDR2 is LQKENI. This CDR3 spans 15 amino acids. V dropped 4 bases and J dropped 0 bases, with 12 bases sitting between them. The CDR3 reads CASSLTIQVNTEAFF. CDR3 sequence (DNA): TGTGCCAGCTCACTAACAATACAGGTGAACACTGAAGCTTTCTTT.

CDR3 residues: CASSDLGRSQPQHF. DNA for the CDR3: TGTGCCAGCAGTGATTTGGGACGTTCCCAGCCCCAGCATTTT. V gene TRBV6-5 combines with J gene TRBJ1-5; D perhaps matches TRBD1 (5 bases). Germline V CDR1 and CDR2: MNHEY, SVGAGI. The CDR3 contains 14 residues. Trimming left V 5 bases short and J 7 bases short, with 15 bases between.

The chain recombines TRBV4-2 with TRBJ2-3, with D maybe TRBD1 (5 bases). The V end lost 1 base, the J end lost 2 bases, and 10 bases lay between the germline ends. The CDR3 has 15 amino acids. Germline CDR1 and CDR2: LGHNA and YNFKEQ. CDR3 sequence: CASSQAVTDTDTQYF. CDR3 DNA: TGTGCCAGCAGCCAAGCTGTGACAGACACAGATACGCAGTATTTT.